Listed here are 17 T cell receptor beta chains from one sample, sequenced in a study of T cells in Graves' hyperthyroidism and ophthalmopathy. RNA transcripts yielded amplified TCR beta CDR3 regions. When the TCR CDR3 underwent first-round RT-PCR, the HTBI primer set was used. TCRdb ran MiXCR on the multiplex PCR reads and lists one entry per CDR3 protein. The profile shows some 300,000 distinct CDR3 sequences, 15% to 20% of them singletons. The sequencing input was blood. These receptors all stem from a man younger than 45 with Graves' hyperthyroidism.

Many counts were recorded for this clonotype. The chain is built from TRBV12-3 or TRBV12-4 and TRBJ1-2, with D possibly TRBD1 on 5 matching bases. The CDR3 totals 14 residues. V was cut by 6 bases and J by 2 bases, with 13 bases left in between. This CDR3 is CASSPGHRNYGYTF. In DNA, the CDR3 is TGTGCCAGCAGCCCCGGACACCGAAACTATGGCTACACCTTC.

This clonotype was seen more than once but under ten times. This rearrangement joins TRBV12-3 or TRBV12-4 to TRBJ2-2; TRBD1 agrees at 10 bases. The CDR3 has 16 residues. V lost 6 bases, J lost 3 bases, and 7 bases stayed unmatched. CDR3 in amino acids: CASSPKDRGDTGELFF. The CDR3, as DNA: TGTGCCAGCAGCCCAAAGGACAGGGGGGACACCGGGGAGCTGTTTTTT.

This clonotype was counted only a few times. The genes are TRBV7-2 and TRBJ2-1; possibly TRBD2 for D (5 bases). Germline CDR1 and CDR2: SGHTA and FQGNSA. The V end lost 0 bases, the J end lost 10 bases, and 10 bases lay between the germline ends. This CDR3 has 13 amino acids. The CDR3 bases are TGTGCCAGCAGCTTAGCGCTCCGAGGGGAGCAGTTCTTC. It is translated as CASSLALRGEQFF.

Many counts were recorded for this clonotype. This chain connects TRBV28 to TRBJ2-1, with a possible D match to TRBD1 (5 bases). The CDR3 extends over 14 amino acids. The V end lost 5 bases, the J end lost 0 bases, and 8 bases lay between the germline ends. The germline gives CDR1 MDHEN, CDR2 SYDVKM. CDR3 loop: CASSGADSYNEQFF. The DNA for the CDR3 is TGTGCCAGCAGTGGGGCGGACTCCTACAATGAGCAGTTCTTC. The whole variable domain, filled in from reference TRBV28 and TRBJ2-1, reads DVKVTQSSRYLVKRTGEKVFLECVQDMDHENMFWYRQDPGLGLRLIYFSYDVKMKEKGDIPEGYSVSREKKERFSLILESASTNQTSMYLCASSGADSYNEQFFGPGTRLTVL.

With regard to this clonotype: It may be a read error: a sequence one base away is much more abundant. The chain links TRBV7-9 to TRBJ2-1; 13 nucleotides agree with TRBD2. This CDR3 comprises 15 residues. Per the germline V gene, CDR1 is SEHNR and CDR2 is FQNEAQ (reference sequence). The ends lost 5 bases at V and 6 bases at J; junction bases unmatched: 4. The CDR3 DNA sequence: TGTGCCAGCAGCCGGACTAGCGGGGGTTTCAATGAGCAGTTCTTC. This sequence encodes CASSRTSGGFNEQFF. The full variable domain, in which reference TRBV7-9 and TRBJ2-1 provide the parts outside the CDR3, is DTGVSQNPRHKITKRGQNVTFRCDPISEHNRLYWYRQTLGQGPEFLTYFQNEAQLEKSRLLSDRFSAERPKGSFSTLEIQRTEQGDSAMYLCASSRTSGGFNEQFFGPGTRLTVL.

The chain joins TRBV27 to TRBJ1-4, with D possibly being TRBD1 (6 bases). CDR1 is MNHEY, CDR2 SMNVEV, per germline (reference sequence). The V gene lost 6 bases and the J gene lost 4 bases, with 6 bases spanning the gap. This CDR3 region has 12 residues. CDR3 DNA: TGTGCCAGCAGGGACAGTAATGAAAAACTGTTTTTT. It is translated as CASRDSNEKLFF.

This clonotype was observed many times. The chain employs TRBV2 and TRBJ1-1, with D hard to call. The CDR3 spans 11 residues. Germline V CDR1 and CDR2: SNHLY, FYNNEI. Trimming pared 7 bases from V and 0 bases from J, leaving 3 bases between. The chain's CDR3 is CASTLNTEAFF. The CDR3 nucleotides read TGTGCCAGCACTCTGAACACTGAAGCTTTCTTT.

In its sample, this clonotype was seen once. The chain carries TRBV7-9 and TRBJ2-2, with 10 bases that match TRBD1. V shed 5 bases, J shed 4 bases, and the junction held 7 bases outside the gene matches. The CDR3 runs 16 residues. Per the germline V gene, CDR1 is SEHNR and CDR2 is FQNEAQ (reference sequence). CDR3 sequence (DNA): TGTGCCAGCAGCAACCGACAGGGGGCAAGCACCGGGGAGCTGTTTTTT. The encoded protein is CASSNRQGASTGELFF.

With regard to this clonotype: A read error may explain this, as a much larger clone is one base away. CDR3 loop: CASSLGVGGTYEQFF. In DNA, the CDR3 is TGCGCCAGCAGCTTGGGTGTAGGCGGTACCTACGAGCAGTTCTTC. This chain joins TRBV5-1 and TRBJ2-7; unclear D gene. The end of the DNA aligns better with TRBJ2-1, so the J call may be wrong. This CDR3 has 15 amino acids. Germline-derived CDR1 and CDR2 are SGHRS and YFSETQ.

This clonotype has a count of ten or more. The rearrangement links TRBV19 to TRBJ2-7, with D maybe TRBD2 (5 bases). Germline V gives CDR1 LNHDA, CDR2 SQIVND (reference sequence). The CDR3 covers 13 residues. The ends were cut back, 7 bases at V and 0 bases at J, with 10 bases in the middle. CDR3 sequence (DNA): TGTGCCAGTAACGCGGGTAGCTCCTACGAGCAGTACTTC. It specifies CASNAGSSYEQYF.

The chain recombines TRBV11-2 with TRBJ2-1; 7 bases are a match to TRBD2. Germline V CDR1 and CDR2: SGHAT, FQNNGV. The V segment lost 2 bases and the J segment 6 bases; nucleotides outside the gene matches: 10. This CDR3 is 16 amino acids long. The CDR3 region has the DNA TGTGCCAGCAGCTTATTGGGCGGGAGTAGGATCAATGAGCAGTTCTTC. Encoded protein: CASSLLGGSRINEQFF.

This clonotype was seen at least ten times. V gene TRBV2 combines with J gene TRBJ2-4; D may be TRBD1 (5 bases). This CDR3 is 15 amino acids long. Germline CDR1 reads SNHLY; CDR2 reads FYNNEI. V was cut by 0 bases and J by 4 bases, with 10 bases left in between. This chain's CDR3 is CASSEALPGKNIQYF. Here the CDR3 DNA reads TGTGCCAGCAGTGAAGCGCTTCCAGGGAAAAACATTCAGTACTTC.

This clonotype was observed once. V gene TRBV20-1 combines with J gene TRBJ2-3; D remains ambiguous. From germline, CDR1 is DFQATT and CDR2 SNEGSKA (reference sequence). The length of the CDR3 is 12 residues. Trimming removed 6 bases at V and 1 base at J, with 8 bases between. This chain's CDR3 is CSASRRTDTQYF. The CDR3 DNA follows: TGCAGTGCCTCCAGGCGCACAGATACGCAGTATTTT.

Many counts were recorded for this clonotype. The chain recombines TRBV28 with TRBJ1-1; D call uncertain. There are 13 residues in the CDR3. The germline CDR1 and CDR2 sequences are MDHEN and SYDVKM. V was pared by 8 bases and J by 1 base, with 11 bases between. The CDR3 spells CASGGPGNTEAFF. CDR3 bases: TGTGCCAGCGGAGGACCAGGGAACACTGAAGCTTTCTTT.

Notes on this clonotype: Germline and junction disagree at one end, which may indicate a read error. V usage is TRBV28 and J usage is TRBJ1-3; D is undetermined. There are 12 residues in the CDR3. Germline lookup yields CDR1 MDHEN and CDR2 SYDVKM. The DNA for the CDR3 is TGTGCCAGCAGTTTCATTCGTCAGCCTCTAGATTTT. This encodes CASSFIRQPLDF.

V usage is TRBV6-9 and J usage is TRBJ1-3, with D unclear. The CDR3 spans 18 residues. Germline lookup yields CDR1 MNHGY and CDR2 SVAAGI. Trimming cost V 3 bases and J 4 bases, with 22 bases left between them. CDR3 DNA: TGTGCCAGCAGTTACGGCGCCGGCCGCCAAGGGCCCGGAAACACCATATATTTT. Its protein product is CASSYGAGRQGPGNTIYF.

This clonotype was detected ten times or more. V usage is TRBV28 and J usage is TRBJ2-5; a weak D match, TRBD1 (7 bases). Per germline, CDR1 MDHEN and CDR2 SYDVKM. Trimming took off 6 bases at V and 5 bases at J, with 16 bases between the two ends. This CDR3 region has 14 residues. Here the CDR3 DNA reads TGTGCCAGCAGGATCAGGGGGGTCGGGGAGACCCAGTACTTC. Translating it yields CASRIRGVGETQYF.